The clone carrying this T cell receptor beta chain has more than one count but fewer than ten. Its antigen remains unidentified. These data are taken from a study of T cell repertoires in cytomegalovirus infection. Study background: Researchers turned to recently identified HLA-C-restricted CMV epitopes as well as well-studied HLA-B-restricted ones. Study-level points and caveats: Summed frequency of public TCR beta families distinguished CMV carriers with the relevant HLA.

Via MiXCR, TCRdb re-called the reads, giving one row per CDR3 protein. Of approximately 590,000 distinct CDR3 sequences in the sample, approximately 40% were seen once. This receptor was obtained from a human donor in good health (CMV status not recorded). Some clones in this sample may be carry-over from other donors' samples. This specimen consisted of cultured PBMCs, obtained from culture after CMV antigen stimulation.

The DNA of the CDR3 is TGCAGTGCGTGGTCGTGGGGGCAGATTCTAGAGACCCAGTACTTC. It yields the protein CSAWSWGQILETQYF. V gene TRBV20-1 combines with J gene TRBJ2-5; maybe TRBD1 (6 bases). From germline, CDR1 is DFQATT and CDR2 SNEGSKA (reference sequence). There are 15 residues in the CDR3. Trimming took off 6 bases at V and 4 bases at J, with 21 bases between the two ends.